Below are 5 T cell receptor beta chains sequenced from a single sample in a study of blood T cell repertoires in COVID-19. Generated by immunoSEQ multiplex PCR, the TCRdb table keeps only in-frame clones and is missing some. The table includes 70,000 to 100,000 clones, 88% detected once. Sequencing was done on a sample of peripheral blood. These TCRs come from a woman aged 80 or over with acute or convalescent COVID-19.

The genes are TRBV11-1 and TRBJ2-5; 8 bases are shared with TRBD1. This CDR3 contains 14 residues. CDR1 and CDR2 from the germline V gene are SGHAT and FQDESV (reference sequence). Losses at the gene ends were 4 bases for V and 7 bases for J; bases not matched to a gene: 8. The CDR3 loop is CASSYRQGPVTQYF. DNA for the CDR3: TGTGCCAGCAGCTATCGACAGGGGCCAGTGACCCAGTACTTC.

This chain connects TRBV5-8 to TRBJ1-6; the D gene is possibly TRBD1 (5 bases). CDR1 SGHTS and CDR2 YDEGEE come from the germline V gene. The CDR3 is made up of 17 amino acids. V was trimmed by 5 bases and J by 0 bases, leaving 15 bases between them. This chain's CDR3 is CASSSGTESSYNSPLHF. CDR3 nucleotide sequence: TGTGCCAGCAGTTCCGGGACTGAGAGCTCCTATAATTCACCCCTCCACTTT.

The genes are TRBV5-1 and TRBJ1-1; 8 nucleotides line up with TRBD1. V lost 3 bases and J lost 3; bases outside the gene matches: 10. Germline loops: CDR1 SGHRS, CDR2 YFSETQ. The CDR3 runs 16 residues. The CDR3: CASSSTGGVGDTEAFF. DNA of the CDR3: TGCGCCAGCAGCTCTACAGGGGGAGTAGGCGACACTGAAGCTTTCTTT.

The rearrangement joins TRBV29-1 to TRBJ2-1; perhaps TRBD1 as D (5 bases). Trimming cost V 7 bases and J 6 bases, with 16 bases left between them. CDR1 is SQVTM, CDR2 ANQGSEA, per germline. The CDR3 has 13 amino acids. The CDR3: CSADREIGNEQFF. The CDR3 coding sequence is TGCAGCGCCGACAGAGAGATAGGCAATGAGCAGTTCTTC.

This chain connects TRBV19 to TRBJ2-7; 7 bases align to TRBD1. Unmatched junction bases numbered 3, after V lost 3 bases and J lost 1 base. This CDR3 contains 14 residues. Germline assignment: CDR1 LNHDA and CDR2 SQIVND (reference sequence). The CDR3 spells CASSITGESYEQYF. CDR3 nucleotide sequence: TGTGCCAGTAGTATCACAGGGGAATCCTACGAGCAGTACTTC.